The 26 T cell receptor beta chains below were found in one sample sequenced in a study of T cells after yellow fever vaccination. One entry per CDR3 protein, called by TCRdb with MiXCR from the 5' RACE reads. Of 340,000 or so distinct CDR3 sequences in the sample, approximately 12% were seen once. Sequenced material: CD4+ T cells sorted from PBMCs, taken 15 days after the yellow fever booster vaccination. The origin of the receptors is a young man who received the YFV17D yellow fever vaccine.

In its sample, this clonotype was seen a few times. This rearrangement joins TRBV28 to TRBJ1-4; D might be TRBD1 (5 bases). Germline V gives CDR1 MDHEN, CDR2 SYDVKM. V was cut by 6 bases and J by 6 bases, with 17 bases left in between. The CDR3 is 15 amino acids. CDR3 sequence (DNA): TGTGCCAGCAGGCGGGGATGGCAGGGATATGAAAAACTGTTTTTT. This translates into CASRRGWQGYEKLFF.

This clonotype showed up just a few times. This chain connects TRBV7-2 to TRBJ1-1; D is perhaps TRBD1 (5 bases). Germline V gene data show CDR1 as SGHTA and CDR2 as FQGNSA. The CDR3 extends over 15 amino acids. Between the trimmed V and J ends, which lost 4 bases and 5 bases, there was a span of 17 bases. CDR3 in DNA: TGTGCCAGCAGCTCCCATTGGGGGGGAAGGACTGAAGCTTTCTTT. This sequence encodes CASSSHWGGRTEAFF.

This clonotype was seen repeatedly, ten times or more. CDR3 nucleotides: TGTGCCAGCAGCATCAGGGGCGCGTCCTACGAGCAGTACTTC. This encodes CASSIRGASYEQYF. The J gene is TRBJ2-7, the V gene TRBV12-3 or TRBV12-4, with D tentatively TRBD1 (6 bases). The CDR3 runs to 14 residues. Trimming cost V 6 bases and J 1 base, with 13 bases left between them.

This rearrangement joins TRBV7-6 to TRBJ1-1, with D unclear. The V end was cut by 5 bases, the J end by 5 bases, with 21 bases between. Germline CDR1 reads SGHVS; CDR2 reads FNYEAQ. The CDR3 is 16 residues long. The CDR3 protein is CASSPSGGSWGTEAFF. The CDR3 nucleotides read TGTGCCAGCAGCCCCTCCGGCGGTTCGTGGGGAACTGAAGCTTTCTTT.

In its sample, this clonotype was seen a few times. The chain employs TRBV20-1 and TRBJ2-1; D not resolved. CDR1 DFQATT and CDR2 SNEGSKA come from the germline V gene (reference sequence). This CDR3 spans 14 amino acids. The V gene lost 0 bases and the J gene lost 6 bases, with 12 bases spanning the gap. CDR3 region: CSARDPRTSNEQFF. The CDR3 nucleotides are TGCAGTGCTAGAGACCCCCGGACCAGCAATGAGCAGTTCTTC.

The count of this clonotype is one. V and J are TRBV6-6 and TRBJ1-1; D is unclear. V was trimmed by 7 bases and J by 1 base, leaving 16 bases between them. This CDR3 region has 15 residues. Germline V CDR1 and CDR2: MNHNY, SVGAGI (reference sequence). CDR3 sequence reads: CASTLNYRTNTEAFF. As DNA, the CDR3 is TGTGCCAGCACCCTAAACTATCGGACGAACACTGAAGCTTTCTTT.

This clonotype has just a few counts. The chain links TRBV5-5 to TRBJ1-2; perhaps TRBD1 as D (6 bases). V lost 2 bases to trimming and J lost 8 bases, with 10 bases between them. CDR1 is SGHKS and CDR2 is YYEKEE in the germline V gene (reference sequence). The CDR3 totals 12 residues. CDR3 amino acids: CASSFHGGGYTF. In DNA, the CDR3 is TGTGCCAGCAGCTTCCATGGGGGCGGCTACACCTTC.

This clonotype was counted between two and nine times. V gene TRBV6-5 combines with J gene TRBJ2-5; D possibly corresponds to TRBD1 (5 bases). Germline values: CDR1 MNHEY, CDR2 SVGAGI. Trimming pared 4 bases from V and 3 bases from J, leaving 12 bases between. The CDR3 contains 14 residues. CDR3 sequence reads: CASSSPTAKETQYF. The CDR3 DNA sequence: TGTGCCAGCAGTTCCCCGACAGCTAAAGAGACCCAGTACTTC.

There are a few counts of this clonotype. J is TRBJ2-5 and V is TRBV27; 8 bases line up with TRBD1. Germline-derived CDR1 and CDR2 are MNHEY and SMNVEV (reference sequence). This CDR3 contains 14 residues. Trimming at V came to 5 bases and at J to 4 bases, leaving 6 bases not matched to a gene. The CDR3 bases are TGTGCCAGCAGTCGACAGGGGTTTAGAGAGACCCAGTACTTC. It yields the protein CASSRQGFRETQYF.

This clonotype showed up just once. CDR3 amino acids: CATSRDLHQPQHF. CDR3 coding DNA: TGTGCCACCAGCAGAGATTTACATCAGCCCCAGCATTTT. The genes are TRBV15 and TRBJ1-5; D gene unclear. Trimming shortened V by 0 bases and J by 5 bases, and 5 bases separated the two germline ends. Germline CDR1 is LNHNV and CDR2 is YYDKDF (reference sequence). The length of the CDR3 is 13 residues.

The table lists this clonotype with a few counts. The chain couples TRBV4-1 to TRBJ2-5; 7 positions match TRBD2. Germline V gene sequence: CDR1 MGHRA, CDR2 YSYEKL. The CDR3 is 14 amino acids. The trim removed 3 bases at V and 6 bases at J, leaving 7 bases unmatched. The CDR3 DNA follows: TGCGCCAGCAGCCAGGGGGGGGGTACAAAGACCCAGTACTTC. Translated, it gives CASSQGGGTKTQYF.

The chain is built from TRBV28 and TRBJ1-2, with D uncertain. This CDR3 is built from 14 residues. The germline V and J ends were trimmed by 6 bases and 5 bases, with 16 bases remaining between them. Per germline, CDR1 MDHEN and CDR2 SYDVKM. This CDR3 reads CASRPVNPLYGYTF. CDR3 coding DNA: TGTGCCAGCAGGCCGGTGAACCCCCTATATGGCTACACCTTC.

This sequence joins TRBV5-6 and TRBJ2-3, with 8 nucleotides matching TRBD2. This CDR3 spans 16 amino acids. Per the germline V gene, CDR1 is SGHDT and CDR2 is YYEEEE. Trimming took 1 base from V and 1 from J; bases not matched to a gene: 5. CDR3 loop: CASSLRGGPGTDTQYF. In DNA form, the CDR3 reads TGTGCCAGCAGCTTGCGGGGGGGCCCTGGCACAGATACGCAGTATTTT.

This clonotype was seen a handful of times. The chain carries TRBV6-2 or TRBV6-3 and TRBJ2-1, with D possibly being TRBD1 (5 bases). Trimming took off 2 bases at V and 10 bases at J, with 24 bases between the two ends. CDR1 is MNHEY, CDR2 SVGEGT, per germline. CDR3 length: 17 residues. CDR3 sequence reads: CASSYVLGRAGVKEQFF. The CDR3 DNA reads TGTGCCAGCAGTTACGTTCTTGGCAGGGCCGGCGTAAAGGAGCAGTTCTTC.

This clonotype was seen many times. This chain joins TRBV5-1 and TRBJ2-1; TRBD1 or TRBD2 may be the D gene (5 bases each). Germline CDR1 reads SGHRS; CDR2 reads YFSETQ. CDR3 length: 16 residues. Trimming removed 2 bases from V and 6 bases from J, with 18 bases in between. CDR3 coding DNA: TGCGCCAGCAGCTTATGGGACCCGTCCCTTGTCAATGAGCAGTTCTTC. It encodes CASSLWDPSLVNEQFF.

The chain links TRBV20-1 to TRBJ1-5; D remains ambiguous. The germline CDR1 and CDR2 sequences are DFQATT and SNEGSKA (reference sequence). The CDR3 is made up of 13 amino acids. V dropped 6 bases and J dropped 0 bases, with 9 bases sitting between them. The DNA for the CDR3 is TGCAGTGCCGTTCTTACTAGCAATCAGCCCCAGCATTTT. This encodes CSAVLTSNQPQHF.

This sequence joins TRBV12-3 or TRBV12-4 and TRBJ2-3, with D tentatively TRBD1 or TRBD2 (6 bases each). V was cut by 3 bases and J by 1 base, with 11 bases left in between. The CDR3 sequence is 15 residues long. CDR3: CASSLPGAGTDTQYF. The CDR3 bases are TGTGCCAGCAGTTTGCCGGGGGCGGGCACAGATACGCAGTATTTT.

The genes are TRBV5-5 and TRBJ2-4, with D perhaps matching TRBD1 (5 bases). Trimming stripped 0 bases from V and 4 bases from J, with 8 bases between. CDR1 and CDR2 from the germline V gene are SGHKS and YYEKEE (reference sequence). This CDR3 spans 14 amino acids. For the CDR3, the DNA is TGTGCCAGCAGCTTGGCGGACATTAAAAACATTCAGTACTTC. Translation gives CASSLADIKNIQYF.

There are a few counts of this clonotype. The V gene is TRBV5-1, the J gene TRBJ1-1; 10 bases match TRBD1. This CDR3 spans 13 amino acids. Germline V CDR1 and CDR2: SGHRS, YFSETQ. Trimming cost V 7 bases and J 4 bases; bases outside gene matches: 4. The CDR3 DNA reads TGCGCCAGCTCGGACAGGGGGAGCACTGAAGCTTTCTTT. As protein: CASSDRGSTEAFF.

The rearrangement uses TRBV4-3 and TRBJ2-2; D tentatively reads TRBD1 or TRBD2 (5 bases each). Germline CDR1 is LGHNA and CDR2 is YSLEER. The CDR3 is 17 residues long. V lost 4 bases and J lost 0, with 15 bases in between. CDR3 residues: CASSLGAGIANTGELFF. The CDR3 coding sequence is TGCGCCAGCAGCCTCGGGGCAGGGATCGCGAACACCGGGGAGCTGTTTTTT.

There are a few counts of this clonotype. This chain links TRBV7-8 with TRBJ2-2, with TRBD2 matching 7 bases. Unmatched junction bases numbered 13, after V lost 1 base and J lost 8 bases. CDR1 and CDR2 (germline): SGHVS, FQNEAQ. The CDR3 is 17 amino acids. The DNA of the CDR3 is TGTGCCAGCAGCTTAGAGAGGCCGGGGGGTTCTCTTGGGGAGCTGTTTTTT. Its translation: CASSLERPGGSLGELFF.

V is TRBV9 and J is TRBJ2-5, with unresolved D. Germline lookup yields CDR1 SGDLS and CDR2 YYNGEE. With 4 bases removed from V and 1 base from J, the gap between germline ends came to 11 bases. This CDR3 has 14 residues. In DNA, the CDR3 is TGTGCCAGCAGCCAATCCCCGGTCCAAGAGACCCAGTACTTC. Encoded protein: CASSQSPVQETQYF.

This clonotype has at least ten counts. The chain employs TRBV4-3 and TRBJ2-1; D ambiguous. V was shortened by 0 bases and J by 6 bases, with 9 bases between the two germline ends. This CDR3 comprises 14 residues. Germline CDR1 reads LGHNA; CDR2 reads YSLEER. The CDR3: CASSQDRWLNEQFF. As DNA, the CDR3 is TGCGCCAGCAGCCAAGATCGCTGGCTCAATGAGCAGTTCTTC.

The rearrangement links TRBV12-3 or TRBV12-4 to TRBJ1-2, with a possible D match to TRBD1 (5 bases). The CDR3 contains 16 residues. Trimming shortened V by 4 bases and J by 5 bases, and 20 bases separated the two germline ends. DNA for the CDR3: TGTGCCAGCAGTTCCCTCCCCAGGGTAGGGAGGTATGGCTACACCTTC. Translation gives CASSSLPRVGRYGYTF.

This clonotype was observed at least ten times. The chain combines TRBV7-3 with TRBJ2-5, with a tentative D call TRBD1 (6 bases). The CDR3 runs to 13 residues. With 1 base removed from V and 4 bases from J, the gap between germline ends came to 7 bases. Looked up from germline, CDR1 is SGHTA and CDR2 is FQGTGA. The CDR3 region has the DNA TGTGCCAGCAGCTTAAGCAGGGGAGAGACCCAGTACTTC. Translation: CASSLSRGETQYF.

The chain is built from TRBV28 and TRBJ1-2; 10 bases fit TRBD1. The V and J ends lost 7 bases and 5 bases, in that order; junction bases with no gene match: 7. The germline gives CDR1 MDHEN, CDR2 SYDVKM. CDR3 length equals 14 residues. The CDR3 nucleotides read TGTGCCAGCATCCGGGACAGGGGAACATATGGCTACACCTTC. Residues: CASIRDRGTYGYTF.